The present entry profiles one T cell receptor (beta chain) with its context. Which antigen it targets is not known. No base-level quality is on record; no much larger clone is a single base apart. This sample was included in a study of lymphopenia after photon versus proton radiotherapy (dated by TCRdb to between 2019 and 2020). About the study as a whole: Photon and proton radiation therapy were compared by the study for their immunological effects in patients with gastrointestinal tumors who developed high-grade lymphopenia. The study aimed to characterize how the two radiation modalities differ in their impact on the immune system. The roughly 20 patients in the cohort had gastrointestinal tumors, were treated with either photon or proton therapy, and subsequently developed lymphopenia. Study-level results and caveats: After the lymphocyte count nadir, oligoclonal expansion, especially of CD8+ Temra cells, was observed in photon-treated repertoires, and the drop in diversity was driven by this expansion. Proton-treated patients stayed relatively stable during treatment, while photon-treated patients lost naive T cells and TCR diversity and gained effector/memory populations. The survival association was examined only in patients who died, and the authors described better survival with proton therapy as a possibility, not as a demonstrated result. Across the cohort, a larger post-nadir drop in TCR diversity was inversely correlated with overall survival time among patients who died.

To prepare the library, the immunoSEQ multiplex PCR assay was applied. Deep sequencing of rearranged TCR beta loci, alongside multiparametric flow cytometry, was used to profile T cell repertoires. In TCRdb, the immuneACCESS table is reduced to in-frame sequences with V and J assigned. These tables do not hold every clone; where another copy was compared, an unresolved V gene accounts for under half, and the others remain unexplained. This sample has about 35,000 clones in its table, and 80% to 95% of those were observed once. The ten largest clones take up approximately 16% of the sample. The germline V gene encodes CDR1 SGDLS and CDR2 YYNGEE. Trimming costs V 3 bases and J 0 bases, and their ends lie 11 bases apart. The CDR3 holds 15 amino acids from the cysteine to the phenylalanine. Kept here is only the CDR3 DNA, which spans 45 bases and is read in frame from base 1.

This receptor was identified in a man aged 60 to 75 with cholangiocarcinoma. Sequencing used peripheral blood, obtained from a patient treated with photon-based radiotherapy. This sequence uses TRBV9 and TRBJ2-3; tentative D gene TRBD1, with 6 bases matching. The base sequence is TGTGCCAGCAGCGGTGGACAGATCAGCACAGATACGCAGTATTTT. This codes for CASSGGQISTDTQYF.